Shown below are 6 T cell receptor beta chains from a single sample sequenced in a study of blood T cell repertoires in COVID-19. Only in-frame clones appear in the TCRdb table, and some are missing; sequencing was by immunoSEQ multiplex PCR. The repertoire holds about 250,000 clones, with 90% as singletons. Sequencing was performed on peripheral blood. These receptors were taken from a woman aged 55-69 years with COVID-19, enrolled during active disease.

The chain is built from TRBV4-3 and TRBJ2-1, with D possibly matching TRBD2 (5 bases). The germline gives CDR1 LGHNA, CDR2 YSLEER. The length of the CDR3 is 15 residues. With 0 bases removed from V and 9 bases from J, the gap between germline ends came to 15 bases. The CDR3 region has the DNA TGCGCCAGCAGCCAAGAGTGGCGGGCCCCAGGTGAGCAGTTCTTC. It specifies CASSQEWRAPGEQFF.

This clone was detected only a few times. The chain carries TRBV5-1 and TRBJ2-7, with D unclear. V gave up 4 bases and J gave up 6 bases, with 20 bases separating them. The CDR3 extends over 15 amino acids. Germline CDR1 and CDR2: SGHRS and YFSETQ. The CDR3 coding sequence is TGCGCCAGCAGCCCCGTAAGTTCGAATCTAGGCGAGCAGTACTTC. It translates to CASSPVSSNLGEQYF.

V gene TRBV2 combines with J gene TRBJ1-2; 8 bases fit TRBD1. Germline-derived CDR1 and CDR2 are SNHLY and FYNNEI. The CDR3 spans 15 residues. Losses at the gene ends were 8 bases for V and 8 bases for J; bases not matched to a gene: 16. CDR3: CASHRQGMSQEGYTF. In DNA form, the CDR3 reads TGTGCCAGCCACCGACAGGGGATGAGTCAGGAGGGCTACACCTTC.

This rearrangement joins TRBV6-5 to TRBJ1-6; the D gene is possibly TRBD1 (5 bases). This CDR3 contains 14 residues. CDR1 and CDR2 (germline): MNHEY, SVGAGI. Trimming left V 2 bases short and J 9 bases short, with 11 bases between. This chain's CDR3 is CASSYEGVSSPLHF. The CDR3 nucleotides read TGTGCCAGCAGTTACGAAGGGGTTAGTTCACCCCTCCACTTT.

This chain connects TRBV30 to TRBJ2-7, with TRBD2 as a possible D gene (5 bases). The CDR3 totals 12 residues. Germline assignment: CDR1 GTSNPN and CDR2 SVGIG (reference sequence). The germline V and J ends were trimmed by 2 bases and 6 bases, with 11 bases remaining between them. The CDR3 reads CAWSPGWGEQYF. The DNA for the CDR3 is TGTGCCTGGAGTCCGGGATGGGGCGAGCAGTACTTC.

The chain employs TRBV27 and TRBJ2-7; a possible D gene is TRBD2 (5 bases). Deletions cut 0 bases from V and 5 bases from J, with 14 bases between. Germline V gives CDR1 MNHEY, CDR2 SMNVEV (reference sequence). This CDR3 has 15 residues. CDR3: CASSLSTGFGDEQYF. CDR3 nucleotides: TGTGCCAGCAGTTTATCAACGGGGTTTGGCGACGAGCAGTACTTC.